The sequence of this TCR beta chain was determined in a study of blood T cells in healthy people across ages. General observations from the study: Per million T cells, TCR beta diversity dropped roughly linearly as age increased. Strong correlation linked observed beta diversity and percent naive T cells.

Primed by a sample-barcoded 5' primer and a J-beta primer mix, a second PCR proceeded for 7 to 11 cycles. A template-switch adaptor that had 12 random nucleotides put a tag on each cDNA molecule. MiXCR, run by TCRdb on the 5' RACE reads, gives a single entry per CDR3 protein. The top ten hold approximately 20% of the sample, which has approximately 1,100,000 distinct CDR3 sequences, 45% seen once. The CDR3 is 16 amino acids. V gave up 5 bases and J gave up 4 bases; unmatched junction bases: 11. Germline V lookup: CDR1 LNHNV, CDR2 YYDKDF (reference sequence). Extraction yielded at least 6 micrograms of total RNA per sample. Of note for this clonotype: The target antigen is unknown.

This chain links TRBV15 with TRBJ2-3; 8 bases agree with TRBD2. Sequencing was done on a sample of blood. The clonotype originates from a woman aged 60 to 75 in good health. Here the CDR3 reads CATSGLGTRKSDTQYF. CDR3 DNA: TGTGCCACCAGCGGCCTCGGGACTAGGAAATCAGATACGCAGTATTTT.